This TCR beta chain is drawn from a study of T cell responses to AZD1222 COVID-19 vaccine. Method: immunoSEQ multiplex PCR; TCRdb's copy keeps in-frame clones and lacks some. The sample has around 91,000 clones; more than 85% are singletons. V gave up 10 bases and J gave up 1 base; unmatched junction bases: 14. This CDR3 region has 16 residues. Germline V CDR1 and CDR2: MDHEN, SYDVKM. Study-level points and caveats: Donors were largely white British and mainly female; clonal diversity was possibly underestimated. After the peak T cell response, and only then, were repertoires sampled. Spike was spanned by vaccine-associated CD4 TCRs, with dominance at 160-218 and 743-854.

Only one count was recorded for this clone. Its antigen remains unknown. The sequencing used peripheral blood, collected 28 days after the second AZD1222 dose. This TCR was recovered from an adult who received the AZD1222 COVID-19 vaccine. This sequence joins TRBV28 and TRBJ2-3, with 7 nucleotides matching TRBD2. The CDR3 DNA reads as TGTGCCACCACCTCACACCCGGCGGGAGGCACAGATACGCAGTATTTT. It codes for CATTSHPAGGTDTQYF.